Below, 20 T cell receptor beta chains from the same sample are listed, as sequenced in a study of T cells in women clearing cervical HPV infection. Libraries were prepared by immunoSEQ multiplex PCR; TCRdb keeps only in-frame clonotypes and omits some of them. The data show tens of thousands of clones, and the top ten clones hold more than 4.5%. The sample taken for sequencing was blood buffy coat. The source is a woman aged 18 to 75 with a cervical HPV16 infection that either progressed to CIN3+ or cleared (not recorded which).

On this clone itself: The read finishes 3 residues shy of the CDR3 end, and the germline J gene is used to complete it. The genes are TRBV6-4 and TRBJ1-5, with D possibly matching TRBD1 (6 bases). Germline V gene lookup returns CDR1 MRHNA and CDR2 SNTAGT. V lost 2 bases and J 4 bases, leaving 12 bases between the germline ends. The length of the CDR3 is 15 residues. This CDR3 is CASSDQTGGNQPQHF. The covered CDR3 bases are TGTGCCAGCAGTGACCAGACAGGAGGTAATCAGCCC.

Remarks on this clone: The CDR3 end lies 3 residues beyond the end of the read and is filled in from the germline J gene. This sequence joins TRBV4-2 and TRBJ2-1; D is unresolved. The V end lost 0 bases, the J end lost 7 bases, and 13 bases lay between the germline ends. The CDR3 has 15 amino acids. Germline assignment: CDR1 LGHNA and CDR2 YNFKEQ. The covered CDR3 bases are TGTGCCAGCAGCCAAGATGGAGTGAGCGCAAATGAG. The encoded protein is CASSQDGVSANE. The CDR3 in full is CASSQDGVSANEQFF.

On this clone: From the germline J gene comes the end of the CDR3, since the read stops 3 residues before it. The chain uses TRBV2 and TRBJ1-6, with D hard to call. Trimming took off 7 bases at V and 1 base at J, with 8 bases between the two ends. The CDR3 spans 14 residues. Germline V gene lookup returns CDR1 SNHLY and CDR2 FYNNEI. This CDR3 reads CASILKSYNSPLHF. The part of the CDR3 DNA that was read is TGTGCCAGCATCCTTAAATCCTATAATTCACCC.

As to this clone: The read gets to within 3 residues of the CDR3 end, and the germline J gene fills in the rest. V and J are TRBV19 and TRBJ1-2; D possibly corresponds to TRBD1 (5 bases). Looked up from germline, CDR1 is LNHDA and CDR2 is SQIVND (reference sequence). The CDR3 is 16 residues long. Incomplete CDR3 DNA: TGTGCCAGTAGTATAGAGAGGGGACTTAGCACAGATACC. Amino acids: CASSIERGLSTDT. The CDR3, in full, reads CASSIERGLSTDTYTF. Drawing the rest from reference TRBV19 and TRBJ1-2, the complete variable domain is DGGITQSPKYLFRKEGQNVTLSCEQNLNHDAMYWYRQDPGQGLRLIYYSQIVNDFQKGDIAEGYSVSREKKESFPLTVTSAQKNPTAFYLCASSIERGLSTDTYTFGSGTRLTVV.

As regards this clone: The read ends 3 residues before the CDR3 terminus; that terminus is restored from the germline J gene. The chain uses TRBV19 and TRBJ2-3; TRBD1 aligns across 8 bases. Per the germline V gene, CDR1 is LNHDA and CDR2 is SQIVND (reference sequence). This CDR3 has 13 amino acids. The chain's CDR3 is CASSQGAVQPQYF. The sequenced part of the CDR3 DNA is TGTGCCAGTAGTCAGGGGGCGGTTCAGCCG.

For this clone: Read sequence stops 3 residues before the CDR3 end, and the germline J gene provides the missing end. The chain employs TRBV7-8 and TRBJ1-1; D is unclear. Deletions cut 3 bases from V and 0 bases from J, with 8 bases between. Germline-derived CDR1 and CDR2 are SGHVS and FQNEAQ. The CDR3 loop spans 14 amino acids. Incomplete CDR3 DNA: TGTGCCAGCAGCTTGGCGGTAATGAACACTGAA. Translation gives CASSLAVMNTE. The CDR3 reads in full as CASSLAVMNTEAFF.

Comment on this clone: The CDR3 end lies 3 residues beyond the end of the read and is filled in from the germline J gene. The chain has TRBV5-5 and TRBJ1-2; 8 bases line up with TRBD1. V trimming: 5 bases; J trimming: 4 bases; junction bases outside the gene matches: 7. From germline, CDR1 is SGHKS and CDR2 YYEKEE (reference sequence). This CDR3 has 14 amino acids. CDR3 in amino acids: CASRQGASSYGYTF. The sequenced CDR3 bases are TGTGCCAGCAGGCAGGGGGCGTCAAGCTATGGC. Full variable domain (rest looked up from reference TRBV5-5 and TRBJ1-2): DAGVTQSPTHLIKTRGQQVTLRCSPISGHKSVSWYQQVLGQGPQFIFQYYEKEERGRGNFPDRFSARQFPNYSSELNVNALLLGDSALYLCASRQGASSYGYTFGSGTRLTVV.

A word on this clone: The missing CDR3 end, 3 residues past where the read stops, is filled in from the germline J gene. The V gene is TRBV6-2 or TRBV6-3, the J gene TRBJ2-1; 11 positions agree with TRBD1. CDR1 is MNHEY, CDR2 SVGEGT, per germline. Trimming cost V 6 bases and J 9 bases; bases outside gene matches: 7. This CDR3 has 14 residues. The CDR3 here is CASRPGTGGPEQFF. Partial CDR3 DNA: TGTGCCAGCAGACCCGGGACAGGGGGTCCTGAG.

This clone is medium-sized by frequency. The DNA ends 3 residues before the CDR3 does, and the rest of the CDR3 is filled in from the germline J gene. The rearrangement joins TRBV18 to TRBJ2-5; no reliable D call. CDR1 and CDR2 from the germline V gene are KGHSH and LQKENI. The CDR3 loop spans 13 amino acids. V was trimmed by 0 bases and J by 5 bases, leaving 7 bases between them. The CDR3 sequence is CASSPPVRETQYF. CDR3 DNA, as far as it was read: TGTGCCAGCTCACCACCGGTGCGGGAGACC.

Notes on this clone: The read ends 3 residues shy of where the CDR3 ends; the end is completed using the germline J gene. The rearrangement links TRBV7-9 to TRBJ2-3; D may be TRBD2 (6 bases). The CDR3 covers 15 residues. Trimming removed 3 bases from V and 2 bases from J, with 12 bases in between. Germline V lookup: CDR1 SEHNR, CDR2 FQNEAQ (reference sequence). The CDR3 sequence: CASSFGASDTDTQYF. The sequenced part of the CDR3 DNA is TGTGCCAGCAGCTTCGGAGCTAGCGACACAGATACG.

Worth noting for this clone: The read ends 3 residues early relative to the CDR3; the germline J gene fills the gap. V is TRBV27 and J is TRBJ2-3, with D maybe TRBD1 (5 bases). The CDR3 extends over 11 amino acids. Trimming cost V 8 bases and J 7 bases, with 10 bases left between them. Germline lookup yields CDR1 MNHEY and CDR2 SMNVEV (reference sequence). CDR3 bases read: TGTGCCAGCCGAAGGGGAAATACG. It is translated as CASRRGNT. The whole CDR3 is CASRRGNTQYF.

On this clone: The CDR3 goes on 3 residues after the read ends, and that part is filled in from the germline J gene. The chain is built from TRBV5-1 and TRBJ2-3, with 7 bases identical to TRBD1. Germline-derived CDR1 and CDR2 are SGHRS and YFSETQ. The CDR3 runs to 15 residues. V lost 5 bases to trimming and J lost 0 bases; unmatched junction nucleotides: 6. CDR3 amino acids: CASRAGTASTDTQYF. CDR3 DNA (partial): TGCGCCAGCAGAGCCGGGACAGCTAGCACAGATACG.

Concerning this clone itself: The CDR3 goes on 3 residues after the read ends, and that part is filled in from the germline J gene. This chain uses TRBV20-1 with TRBJ2-4; 8 nucleotides line up with TRBD1. The CDR3 consists of 15 residues. The germline CDR1 and CDR2 sequences are DFQATT and SNEGSKA (reference sequence). Trimming took 6 bases from V and 0 from J; bases not matched to a gene: 7. The CDR3 is CSASGQGLAKNIQYF. The DNA read from the CDR3 is TGCAGTGCCTCCGGACAGGGCTTAGCCAAAAACATT.

With respect to this clone: The sequenced fragment ends 3 residues before the CDR3 boundary, so the rest is inferred from the germline J gene. The V gene is TRBV5-1, the J gene TRBJ2-2; 8 nucleotides align to TRBD1. CDR3 size: 17 residues. Trimming cost V 2 bases and J 5 bases; bases outside gene matches: 11. Germline lookup yields CDR1 SGHRS and CDR2 YFSETQ. Incomplete CDR3 DNA: TGCGCCAGCAGCTTATCTTCAGGGGGCCTTCGGACCGGGGAG. Translation gives CASSLSSGGLRTGE. The whole CDR3 is CASSLSSGGLRTGELFF.

Remarks on this clone: The read ends 3 residues before the CDR3 terminus; that terminus is restored from the germline J gene. V and J are TRBV7-9 and TRBJ1-2; no firm D call. The germline V gene encodes CDR1 SEHNR and CDR2 FQNEAQ (reference sequence). The CDR3 sequence is 11 residues long. CDR3 sequence reads: CASSKSDTYTF. CDR3 DNA (partial): TGTGCCAGCAGCAAATCAGATACC.

Turning to this clone: The read ends 3 residues early relative to the CDR3; the germline J gene fills the gap. This chain connects TRBV7-6 to TRBJ2-3; D may be TRBD1 (5 bases). Between the trimmed V and J ends, which lost 5 bases and 0 bases, there was a span of 15 bases. The length of the CDR3 is 16 residues. CDR1 SGHVS and CDR2 FNYEAQ come from the germline V gene. Here the CDR3 reads CASSAVPGLSTDTQYF. The CDR3 bases that were read are TGTGCCAGCAGCGCCGTTCCAGGGCTTAGCACAGATACG.

About this clone itself: Read data end 3 residues before the CDR3 end; the end is taken from the germline J gene. The V and J genes are TRBV19 and TRBJ1-6; TRBD1 is a possible D gene (5 bases). The CDR3 length is 14 residues. Germline CDR1 LNHDA, CDR2 SQIVND (reference sequence). Between the trimmed V and J ends, which lost 8 bases and 4 bases, there was a span of 12 bases. The CDR3 reads CASGEGVYNSPLHF. The CDR3 bases that were read are TGTGCCAGTGGGGAAGGGGTTTATAATTCACCC.

Of note for this clone: The junction and the germline gene differ at one end; a read error may be behind it. The read is 3 residues too short to cover the CDR3 end, so that end is filled in from the germline J gene. The chain joins TRBV4-2 to TRBJ2-3; 9 nucleotides align to TRBD2. The CDR3 is 17 amino acids. Germline V gene data show CDR1 as LGHNA and CDR2 as YNFKEQ. CDR3 amino acids: CASSQHGLATSTDTQYF. The sequenced part of the CDR3 DNA is TGCGCCAGCAGCCAGCACGGACTAGCGACAAGCACAGATACG.

On this clone: The read is 3 residues too short to cover the CDR3 end, so that end is filled in from the germline J gene. V is TRBV2 and J is TRBJ2-6; 7 bases agree with TRBD1. V was clipped by 1 base and J by 4 bases; unmatched bases: 4. There are 16 residues in the CDR3. Germline assignment: CDR1 SNHLY and CDR2 FYNNEI. CDR3 region: CASSEVGTAGANVLTF. The CDR3 bases that were read are TGTGCCAGCAGTGAAGTTGGGACAGCCGGGGCCAACGTC.

About this clone itself: The read ends 3 residues early relative to the CDR3; the germline J gene fills the gap. The chain links TRBV7-2 to TRBJ2-3; 8 nucleotides align to TRBD1. Germline V lookup: CDR1 SGHTA, CDR2 FQGNSA. The CDR3 covers 15 residues. CDR3 amino acids: CASSLAQGAIQPQYF. CDR3 DNA, as far as it was read: TGTGCCAGCAGCTTAGCGCAGGGGGCGATTCAGCCG.